This T cell receptor (beta chain) came from a study of blood T cell repertoires in COVID-19. Profiling relied on immunoSEQ multiplex PCR, and the TCRdb table lists in-frame clones only, not all of them. The sample includes over 35,000 clones, 90% of them seen just once. The CDR3 contains 13 residues. After removal of 2 bases from V and 9 bases from J, the junction contained 5 bases not matched to a gene. Sequences were obtained from peripheral blood. The chain uses TRBV12-3 or TRBV12-4 and TRBJ2-3; 7 bases match TRBD1. This TCR was sampled from a man in his 70s with active COVID-19. The CDR3 is CASSLSLTGTQYF. The CDR3 bases are TGTGCCAGCAGTTTATCGCTGACAGGGACGCAGTATTTT.